This paragraph reports one T cell receptor beta chain. The record originates from a study of CD8 T cells in Susac syndrome. RNA amounts of about 0.45 to 1 ug underwent reverse transcription with random hexamers. TCRdb independently ran MiXCR on the immunoSEQ multiplex PCR reads; one entry per CDR3 protein. The table shows around 200,000 distinct CDR3 sequences, with roughly 90% occurring only once. The germline CDR1 and CDR2 sequences are SGHVS and FQNEAQ. The V and J ends lost 6 bases and 4 bases, in that order; junction bases with no gene match: 11. The CDR3 runs to 16 residues. The V call is TRBV7-8, the J call TRBJ2-3, with 9 bases matching TRBD1. The clonotype comes from a human donor with multiple sclerosis. The sequencing input was CD8+ T cells from PBMCs. The CDR3: CASRTPGTGHPDTQYF. The CDR3 DNA reads as TGTGCCAGCAGAACCCCCGGGACAGGGCATCCAGATACGCAGTATTTT.